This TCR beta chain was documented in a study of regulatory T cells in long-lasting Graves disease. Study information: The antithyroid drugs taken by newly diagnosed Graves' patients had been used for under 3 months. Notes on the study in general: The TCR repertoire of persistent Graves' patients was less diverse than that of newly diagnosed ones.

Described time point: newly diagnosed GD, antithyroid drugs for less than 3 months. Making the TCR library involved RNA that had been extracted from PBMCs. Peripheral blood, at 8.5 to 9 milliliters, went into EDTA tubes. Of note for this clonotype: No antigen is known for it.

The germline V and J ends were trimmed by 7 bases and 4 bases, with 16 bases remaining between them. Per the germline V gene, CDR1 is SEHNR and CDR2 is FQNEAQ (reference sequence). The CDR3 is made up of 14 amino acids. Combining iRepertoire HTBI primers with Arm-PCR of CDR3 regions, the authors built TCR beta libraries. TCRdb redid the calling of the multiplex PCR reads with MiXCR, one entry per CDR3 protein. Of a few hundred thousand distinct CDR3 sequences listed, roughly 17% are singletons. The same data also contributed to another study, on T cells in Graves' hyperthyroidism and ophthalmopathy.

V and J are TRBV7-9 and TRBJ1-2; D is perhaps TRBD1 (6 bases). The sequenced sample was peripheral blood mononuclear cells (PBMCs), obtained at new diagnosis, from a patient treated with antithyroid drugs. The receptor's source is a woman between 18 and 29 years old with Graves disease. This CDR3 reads CASTLEGGAYGYTF. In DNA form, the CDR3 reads TGTGCCAGCACCCTCGAGGGGGGAGCCTATGGCTACACCTTC.